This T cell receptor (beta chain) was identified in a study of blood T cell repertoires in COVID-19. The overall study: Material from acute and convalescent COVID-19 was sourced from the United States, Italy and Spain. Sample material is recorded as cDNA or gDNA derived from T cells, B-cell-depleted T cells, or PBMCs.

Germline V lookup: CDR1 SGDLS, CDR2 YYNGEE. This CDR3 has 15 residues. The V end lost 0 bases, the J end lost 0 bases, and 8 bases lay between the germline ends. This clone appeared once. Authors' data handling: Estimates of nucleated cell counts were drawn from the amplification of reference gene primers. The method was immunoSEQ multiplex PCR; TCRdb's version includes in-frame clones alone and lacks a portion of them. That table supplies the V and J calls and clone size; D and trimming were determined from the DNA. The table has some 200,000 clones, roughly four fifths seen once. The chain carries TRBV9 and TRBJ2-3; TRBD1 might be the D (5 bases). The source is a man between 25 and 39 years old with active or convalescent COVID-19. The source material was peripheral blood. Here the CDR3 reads CASSVEGRSTDTQYF. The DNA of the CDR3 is TGTGCCAGCAGCGTAGAGGGGCGGAGCACAGATACGCAGTATTTT. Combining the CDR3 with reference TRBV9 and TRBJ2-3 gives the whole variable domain DSGVTQTPKHLITATGQRVTLRCSPRSGDLSVYWYQQSLDQGLQFLIQYYNGEERAKGNILERFSAQQFPDLHSELNLSSLELGDSALYFCASSVEGRSTDTQYFGPGTRLTVL.